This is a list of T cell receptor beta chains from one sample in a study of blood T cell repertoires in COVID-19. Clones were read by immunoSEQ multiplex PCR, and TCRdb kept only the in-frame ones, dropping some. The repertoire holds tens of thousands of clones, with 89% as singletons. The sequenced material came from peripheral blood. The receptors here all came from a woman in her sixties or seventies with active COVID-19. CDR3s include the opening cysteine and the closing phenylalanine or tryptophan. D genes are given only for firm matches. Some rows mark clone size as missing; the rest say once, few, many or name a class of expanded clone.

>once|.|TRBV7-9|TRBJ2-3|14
CASAGGDSTDTQYF
TGTGCCAGCGCCGGAGGGGACAGCACAGATACGCAGTATTTT
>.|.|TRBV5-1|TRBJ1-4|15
CASSLVAGSNEKLFF
TGCGCCAGCAGCCTGGTGGCAGGGTCTAATGAAAAACTGTTTTTT
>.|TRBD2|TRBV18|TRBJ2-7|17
CASSPRGFRTSGYEQYF
TGTGCCAGCTCACCCCGAGGTTTTCGAACTAGCGGTTACGAGCAGTACTTC
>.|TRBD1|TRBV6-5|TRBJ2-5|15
CASLETGGKRETQYF
TGTGCCAGCTTGGAGACAGGGGGCAAGCGAGAGACCCAGTACTTC
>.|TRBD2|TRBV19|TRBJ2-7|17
CASSPGRLAGISYEQYF
TGTGCCAGTAGTCCTGGTCGACTAGCGGGGATCTCCTACGAGCAGTACTTC
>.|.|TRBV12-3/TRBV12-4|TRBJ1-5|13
CASSRTGNQPQHF
TGTGCCAGCAGTCGAACAGGGAATCAGCCCCAGCATTTT
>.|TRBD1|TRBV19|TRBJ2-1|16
CASSPWTGGMNNEQFF
TGTGCCAGTAGTCCTTGGACAGGGGGAATGAATAATGAGCAGTTCTTC
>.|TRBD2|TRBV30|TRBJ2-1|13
CAWSNSGGAGQFF
TGTGCCTGGAGTAACAGCGGGGGGGCAGGTCAGTTCTTC
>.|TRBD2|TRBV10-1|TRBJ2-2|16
CASSDPLAGGAGELFF
TGCGCCAGCAGTGACCCACTAGCGGGGGGAGCCGGGGAGCTGTTTTTT
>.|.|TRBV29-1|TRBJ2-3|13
CSVGKGSTDTQYF
TGCAGCGTTGGAAAGGGGTCAACAGATACGCAGTATTTT
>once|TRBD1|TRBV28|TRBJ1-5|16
CASSPPTGYSNQPQHF
TGTGCCAGCAGTCCCCCGACAGGGTATAGCAATCAGCCCCAGCATTTT
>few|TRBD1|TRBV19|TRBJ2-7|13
CASSMVDRDEQYF
TGTGCCAGTAGTATGGTAGACAGGGACGAGCAGTACTTC
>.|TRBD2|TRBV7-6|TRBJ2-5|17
CASSQIAQRGGGETQYF
TGTGCCAGCAGCCAAATTGCCCAGCGGGGGGGAGGAGAGACCCAGTACTTC
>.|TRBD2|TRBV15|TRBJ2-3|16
CATSRSGTSGGDTQYF
TGTGCCACCAGCAGATCCGGGACTAGCGGGGGAGATACGCAGTATTTT
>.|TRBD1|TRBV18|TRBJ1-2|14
CASSPPGGPYGYTF
TGTGCCAGCTCACCGCCAGGGGGCCCCTATGGCTACACCTTC
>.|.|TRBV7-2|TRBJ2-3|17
CASSLDGVGGSTDTQYF
TGTGCCAGCAGCCTTGACGGAGTCGGGGGAAGCACAGATACGCAGTATTTT
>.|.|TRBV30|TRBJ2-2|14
CASGGGVNTGELFF
TGTGCCAGTGGTGGCGGGGTAAACACCGGGGAGCTGTTTTTT
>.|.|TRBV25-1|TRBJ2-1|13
CASSESVYNEQFF
TGTGCCAGCAGTGAATCTGTATACAATGAGCAGTTCTTC
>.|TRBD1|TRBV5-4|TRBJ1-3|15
CASSQDRSSGNTIYF
TGTGCCAGCAGCCAGGACAGGAGCTCTGGAAACACCATATATTTT
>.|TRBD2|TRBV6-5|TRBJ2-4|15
CASSTSGVAKNIQYF
TGTGCCAGCAGCACTAGCGGGGTAGCCAAAAACATTCAGTACTTC
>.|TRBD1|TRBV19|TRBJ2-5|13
CASTKDRGETQYF
TGTGCCAGTACCAAGGACAGGGGAGAGACCCAGTACTTC
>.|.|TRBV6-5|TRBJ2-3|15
CASSLNRAVGDTQYF
TGTGCCAGCAGCCTCAACAGGGCCGTGGGAGATACGCAGTATTTT
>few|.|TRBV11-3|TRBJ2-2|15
CASSLDGASTGELFF
TGTGCCAGCAGCTTAGATGGGGCGAGCACCGGGGAGCTGTTTTTT
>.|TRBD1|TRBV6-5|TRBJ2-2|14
CASKSGGDTGELFF
TGTGCCAGCAAATCAGGGGGCGACACCGGGGAGCTGTTTTTT
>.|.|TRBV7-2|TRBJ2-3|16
CASSYQVGAPTDTQYF
TGTGCCAGCAGCTATCAGGTGGGGGCGCCTACAGATACGCAGTATTTT
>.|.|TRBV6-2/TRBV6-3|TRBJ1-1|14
CASRYNRVQTEAFF
TGTGCCAGCAGATACAACAGGGTCCAGACTGAAGCTTTCTTT
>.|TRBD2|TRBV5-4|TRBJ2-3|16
CASSSPSGGSTDTQYF
TGTGCCAGCAGCTCCCCTAGCGGGGGGTCCACAGATACGCAGTATTTT